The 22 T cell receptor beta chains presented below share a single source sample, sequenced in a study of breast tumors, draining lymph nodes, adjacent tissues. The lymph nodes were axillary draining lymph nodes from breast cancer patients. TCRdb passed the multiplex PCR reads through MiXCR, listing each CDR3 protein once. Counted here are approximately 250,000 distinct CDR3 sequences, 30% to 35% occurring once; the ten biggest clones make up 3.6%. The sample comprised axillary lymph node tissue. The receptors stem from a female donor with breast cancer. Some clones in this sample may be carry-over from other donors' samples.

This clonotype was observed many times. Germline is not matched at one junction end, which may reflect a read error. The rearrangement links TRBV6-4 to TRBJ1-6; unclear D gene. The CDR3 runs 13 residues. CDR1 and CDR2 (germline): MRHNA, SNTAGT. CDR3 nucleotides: TGTGCCAGCAGTCTGGTCGTAAATTCGCCCCTCCACTTT. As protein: CASSLVVNSPLHF.

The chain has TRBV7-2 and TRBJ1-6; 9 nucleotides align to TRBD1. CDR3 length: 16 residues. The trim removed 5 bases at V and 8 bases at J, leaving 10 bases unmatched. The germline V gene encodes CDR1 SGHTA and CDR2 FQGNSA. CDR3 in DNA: TGTGCCAGCAGCACCCCGGGACAGGGCGCGGATTCACCCCTCCACTTT. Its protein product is CASSTPGQGADSPLHF.

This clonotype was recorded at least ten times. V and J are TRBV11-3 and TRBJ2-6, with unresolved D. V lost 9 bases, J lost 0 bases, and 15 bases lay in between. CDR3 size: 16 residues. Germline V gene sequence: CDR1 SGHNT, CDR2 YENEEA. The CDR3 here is CASNDLTGSGANVLTF. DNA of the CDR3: TGTGCCAGTAATGACCTAACTGGCTCTGGGGCCAACGTCCTGACTTTC. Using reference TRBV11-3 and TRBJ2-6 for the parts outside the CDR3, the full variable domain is EAGVVQSPRYKIIEKKQPVAFWCNPISGHNTLYWYLQNLGQGPELLIRYENEEAVDDSQLPKDRFSAERLKGVDSTLKIQPAELGDSAVYLCASNDLTGSGANVLTFGAGSRLTVL.

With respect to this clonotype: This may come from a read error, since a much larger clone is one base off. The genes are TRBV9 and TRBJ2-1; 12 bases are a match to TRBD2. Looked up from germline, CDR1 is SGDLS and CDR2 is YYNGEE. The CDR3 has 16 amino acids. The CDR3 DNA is TGTGCCTGCAGCGTCCCGACTAGCGGGGGCTACAATGAGCAGTTCTTC. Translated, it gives CACSVPTSGGYNEQFF.

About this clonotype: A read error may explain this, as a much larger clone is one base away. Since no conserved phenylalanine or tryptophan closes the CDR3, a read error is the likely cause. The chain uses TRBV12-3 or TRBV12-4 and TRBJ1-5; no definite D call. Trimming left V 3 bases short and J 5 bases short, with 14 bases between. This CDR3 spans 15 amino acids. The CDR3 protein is CASSFYPVGYQPQHL. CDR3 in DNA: TGTGCCAGCAGTTTCTACCCTGTAGGATATCAGCCCCAGCATCTT.

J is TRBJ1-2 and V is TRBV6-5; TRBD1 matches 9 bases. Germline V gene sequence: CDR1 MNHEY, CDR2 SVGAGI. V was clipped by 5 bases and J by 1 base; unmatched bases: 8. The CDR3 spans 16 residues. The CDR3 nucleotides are TGTGCCAGCAGTCACGGGACAGGGCAGGGTAACTATGGCTACACCTTC. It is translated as CASSHGTGQGNYGYTF.

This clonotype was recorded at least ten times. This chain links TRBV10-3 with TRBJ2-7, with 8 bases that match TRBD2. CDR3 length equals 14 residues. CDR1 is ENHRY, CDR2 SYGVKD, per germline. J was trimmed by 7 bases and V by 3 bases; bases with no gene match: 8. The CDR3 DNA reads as TGTGCCATCAGTGACCCGGGACTAGGCGGTGAGCAGTACTTC. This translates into CAISDPGLGGEQYF.

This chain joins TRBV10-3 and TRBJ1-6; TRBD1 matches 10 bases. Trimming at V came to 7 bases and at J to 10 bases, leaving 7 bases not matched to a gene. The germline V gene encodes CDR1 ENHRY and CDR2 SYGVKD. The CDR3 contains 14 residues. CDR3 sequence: CAIMEDRGTSPLHF. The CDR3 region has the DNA TGTGCCATCATGGAGGACAGGGGGACGTCACCCCTCCACTTT.

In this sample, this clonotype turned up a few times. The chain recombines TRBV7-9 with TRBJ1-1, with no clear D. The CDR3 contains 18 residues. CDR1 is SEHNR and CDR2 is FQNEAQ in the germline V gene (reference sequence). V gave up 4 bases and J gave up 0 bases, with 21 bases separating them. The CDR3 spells CASSSTLTGKGMNTEAFF. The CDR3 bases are TGTGCCAGCAGCTCAACCTTGACCGGGAAGGGCATGAACACTGAAGCTTTCTTT.

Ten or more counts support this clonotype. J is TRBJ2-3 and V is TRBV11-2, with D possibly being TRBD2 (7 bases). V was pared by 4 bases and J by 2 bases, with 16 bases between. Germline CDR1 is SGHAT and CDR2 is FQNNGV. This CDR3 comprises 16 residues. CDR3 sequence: CASSSGGPLFTDTQYF. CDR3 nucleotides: TGTGCCAGCAGCTCGGGGGGCCCTCTGTTCACAGATACGCAGTATTTT.

The CDR3 DNA follows: TGTGCCAGCAGCCAAGATGGTGGTCGGCGGGGGGGGAACACCGGGGAGCTGTTTTTT. This translates into CASSQDGGRRGGNTGELFF. The genes are TRBV14 and TRBJ2-2; 9 nucleotides agree with TRBD2. Germline loops: CDR1 SGHDN, CDR2 FVKESK. The trim removed 0 bases at V and 1 base at J, leaving 9 bases unmatched. The CDR3 is 19 amino acids.

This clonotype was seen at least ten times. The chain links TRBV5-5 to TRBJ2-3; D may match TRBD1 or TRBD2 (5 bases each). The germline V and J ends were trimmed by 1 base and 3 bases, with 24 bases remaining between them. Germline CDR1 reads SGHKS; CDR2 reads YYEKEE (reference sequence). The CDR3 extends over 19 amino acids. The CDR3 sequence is CASSLLPRGAGFFTDTQYF. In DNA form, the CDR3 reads TGTGCCAGCAGCTTGTTACCACGAGGGGCAGGGTTTTTTACAGATACGCAGTATTTT.

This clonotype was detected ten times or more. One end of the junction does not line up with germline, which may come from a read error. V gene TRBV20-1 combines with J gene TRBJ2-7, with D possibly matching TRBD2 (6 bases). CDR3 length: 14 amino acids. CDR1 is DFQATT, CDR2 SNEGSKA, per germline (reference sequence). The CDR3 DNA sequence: TGCAGTGCCTCGTCCATCGGGGGATCCTCCGAGCAGTACTTC. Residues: CSASSIGGSSEQYF.

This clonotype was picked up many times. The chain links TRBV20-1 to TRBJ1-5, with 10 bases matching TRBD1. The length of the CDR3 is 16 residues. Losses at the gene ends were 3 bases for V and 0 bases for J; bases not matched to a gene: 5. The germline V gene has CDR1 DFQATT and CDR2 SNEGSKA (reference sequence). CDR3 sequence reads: CSASLGQGYSNQPQHF. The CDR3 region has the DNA TGCAGTGCTAGTCTGGGACAGGGGTATAGCAATCAGCCCCAGCATTTT.

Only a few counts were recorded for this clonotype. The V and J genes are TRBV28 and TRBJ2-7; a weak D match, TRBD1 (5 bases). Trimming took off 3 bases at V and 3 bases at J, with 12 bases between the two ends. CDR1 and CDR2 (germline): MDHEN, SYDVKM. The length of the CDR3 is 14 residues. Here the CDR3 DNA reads TGTGCCAGCAGTTTTGAGACAGCGATCTACGAGCAGTACTTC. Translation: CASSFETAIYEQYF.

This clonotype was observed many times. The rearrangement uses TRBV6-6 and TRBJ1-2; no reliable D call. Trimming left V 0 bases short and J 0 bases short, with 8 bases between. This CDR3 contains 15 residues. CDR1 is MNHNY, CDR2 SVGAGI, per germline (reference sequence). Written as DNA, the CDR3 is TGTGCCAGCAGTTACTCGTCCGGATCTAACTATGGCTACACCTTC. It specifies CASSYSSGSNYGYTF.

The CDR3 loop reads CSARDVNTDTQYF. The CDR3 DNA reads as TGCAGTGCTAGAGACGTAAACACAGATACGCAGTATTTT. V usage is TRBV20-1 and J usage is TRBJ2-3, with D hard to call. V shed 0 bases and J shed 2 bases, with 6 bases lying between them. Germline-derived CDR1 and CDR2 are DFQATT and SNEGSKA (reference sequence). The CDR3 is 13 residues long.

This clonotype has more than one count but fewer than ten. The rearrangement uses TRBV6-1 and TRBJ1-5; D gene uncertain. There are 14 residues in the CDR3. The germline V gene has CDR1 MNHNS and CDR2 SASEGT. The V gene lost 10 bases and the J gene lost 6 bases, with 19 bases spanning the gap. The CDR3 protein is CATQPGDVGQPQHF. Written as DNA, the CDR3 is TGTGCCACTCAGCCAGGCGATGTGGGTCAGCCCCAGCATTTT.

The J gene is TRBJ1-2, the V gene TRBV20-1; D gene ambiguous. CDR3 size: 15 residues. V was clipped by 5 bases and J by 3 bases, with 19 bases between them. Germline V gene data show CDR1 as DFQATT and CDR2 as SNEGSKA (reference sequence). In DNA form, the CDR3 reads TGCAGTGCTTCTCCGGGTGCTAGCATAGACTATGGCTACACCTTC. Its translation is CSASPGASIDYGYTF.

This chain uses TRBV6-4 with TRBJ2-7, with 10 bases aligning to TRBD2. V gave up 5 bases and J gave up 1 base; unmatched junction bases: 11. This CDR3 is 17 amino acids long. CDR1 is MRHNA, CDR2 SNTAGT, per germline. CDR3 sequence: CASSPGLAAAFSYEQYF. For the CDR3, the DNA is TGTGCCAGCAGTCCCGGACTAGCGGCCGCCTTTTCCTACGAGCAGTACTTC.

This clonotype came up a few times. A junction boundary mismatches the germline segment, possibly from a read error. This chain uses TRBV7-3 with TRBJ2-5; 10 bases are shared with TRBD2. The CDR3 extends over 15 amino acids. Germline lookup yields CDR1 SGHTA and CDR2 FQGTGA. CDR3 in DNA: TGTGCCAGCAGCCCTAGCGGGGGAGGTGGGGAGACCCAGCACTTC. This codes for CASSPSGGGGETQHF.

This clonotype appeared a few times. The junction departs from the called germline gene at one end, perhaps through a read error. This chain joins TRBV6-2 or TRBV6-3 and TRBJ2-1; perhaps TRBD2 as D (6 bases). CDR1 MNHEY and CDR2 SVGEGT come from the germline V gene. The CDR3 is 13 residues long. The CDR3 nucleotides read TGTGCCAGCAGTCACTCGGGAGCGTATGAGCAGTTCTTC. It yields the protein CASSHSGAYEQFF.